The 22 T cell receptor beta chains below all came from one sample that was sequenced in a study of regulatory T cells in long-lasting Graves disease. CDR3-region Arm-PCR and iRepertoire HTBI primers produced the TCR beta libraries. MiXCR was run by TCRdb on the multiplex PCR reads, yielding one entry per CDR3 protein. The sample has about 560,000 distinct CDR3 sequences, about 16% seen once. Indicated time point: newly diagnosed GD, antithyroid drugs for less than 3 months. There was RNA extracted from PBMCs, and the TCR library was made from it. These sequences were also reported in another study, on T cells in Graves' hyperthyroidism and ophthalmopathy.

The sample in question was peripheral blood mononuclear cells (PBMCs), obtained at new diagnosis, from a patient treated with antithyroid drugs. Receptors were obtained from a man younger than 30 with Graves disease.

A word on this clonotype: This clone may be a read error of a much larger clone one base away. CDR3 coding DNA: TGTGCCGGCCTTGGTAGGGACAGCCTTCAGTACTTC. Translating it yields CAGLGRDSLQYF. The rearrangement uses TRBV12-3 or TRBV12-4 and TRBJ2-7, with 7 bases that match TRBD1. J lost 10 bases, V lost 11 bases, and 14 bases had no gene match. CDR3 size: 12 residues.

The genes are TRBV25-1 and TRBJ2-5, with a weak D call TRBD2 (5 bases). The CDR3 length is 10 residues. The V gene lost 3 bases and the J gene lost 9 bases, with 5 bases spanning the gap. Looked up from germline, CDR1 is MGHDK and CDR2 is SYGVNS. For the CDR3, the DNA is TGTGCCAGCAGTGACGGGGCCCAGTACTTC. This gives the protein CASSDGAQYF.

This clonotype has a handful of counts. This chain joins TRBV20-1 and TRBJ2-5; 7 bases map to TRBD2. CDR1 and CDR2 from the germline V gene are DFQATT and SNEGSKA (reference sequence). The CDR3 spans 14 residues. V gave up 3 bases and J gave up 0 bases; unmatched junction bases: 4. CDR3 DNA sequence: TGCAGTGCTAGGGGCGGGGGATACCAAGAGACCCAGTACTTC. Translated, it gives CSARGGGYQETQYF.

This chain connects TRBV5-1 to TRBJ2-3; 8 bases fit TRBD1. The CDR3 consists of 16 residues. The germline gives CDR1 SGHRS, CDR2 YFSETQ. V lost 0 bases, J lost 4 bases, and 7 bases stayed unmatched. In DNA, the CDR3 is TGCGCCAGCAGCTTGGGTGGAGACAGGGGTGCAGATACGCAGTATTTT. This gives the protein CASSLGGDRGADTQYF.

This clonotype has just a few counts. J is TRBJ2-2 and V is TRBV6-1; TRBD1 aligns across 9 bases. This CDR3 contains 17 residues. Germline values: CDR1 MNHNS, CDR2 SASEGT. The trim removed 6 bases at V and 1 base at J, leaving 9 bases unmatched. The CDR3 DNA reads as TGTGCCAGCAGATCCCTCCCGGGACAGGGGAACACCGGGGAGCTGTTTTTT. Translating it yields CASRSLPGQGNTGELFF.

Of note for this clonotype: One end of the junction does not line up with germline, which may come from a read error. The V call is TRBV27, the J call TRBJ1-2; D possibly corresponds to TRBD1 (6 bases). From germline, CDR1 is MNHEY and CDR2 SMNVEV (reference sequence). The CDR3 length is 14 residues. The DNA of the CDR3 is TGTGCCAGCAATCAAATCGGGGGCGCCAATACCCACCTCTTC. Encoded protein: CASNQIGGANTHLF.

V and J are TRBV6-1 and TRBJ2-7; 11 positions agree with TRBD2. CDR3 length equals 16 residues. The V gene end was trimmed by 8 bases and the J gene end by 0 bases; junction bases not matched to a gene: 9. Germline CDR1 and CDR2: MNHNS and SASEGT. Here the CDR3 reads CASAPTSGATSYEQYF. The CDR3 nucleotides read TGTGCCAGCGCCCCGACTAGCGGGGCGACCTCCTACGAGCAGTACTTC.

This clonotype showed up many times. The chain couples TRBV6-2 or TRBV6-3 to TRBJ1-2; the D gene is possibly TRBD1 (5 bases). Trimming stripped 2 bases from V and 6 bases from J, with 10 bases between. CDR3 length equals 13 residues. Germline CDR1 and CDR2: MNHEY and SVGEGT. CDR3 amino acids: CASSYVTGDGYTF. Written as DNA, the CDR3 is TGTGCCAGCAGTTACGTAACAGGCGATGGCTACACCTTC.

This clonotype was seen many times. The chain couples TRBV13 to TRBJ2-5, with 9 bases aligning to TRBD1. The CDR3 consists of 17 residues. V lost 5 bases, J lost 1 base, and 11 bases stayed unmatched. Germline assignment: CDR1 PRHDT and CDR2 FYEKMQ (reference sequence). For the CDR3, the DNA is TGTGCCAGCAGCGCCCGAGGACAGGGGCGCCTCCAAGAGACCCAGTACTTC. As protein: CASSARGQGRLQETQYF.

The sample holds a few counts of this clonotype. The rearrangement links TRBV2 to TRBJ2-2; D is ambiguous. V lost 10 bases to trimming and J lost 7 bases, with 19 bases between them. The CDR3 contains 14 residues. CDR1 and CDR2 (germline): SNHLY, FYNNEI. Here the CDR3 reads CATLKTQGFGELFF. Here the CDR3 DNA reads TGTGCCACCTTAAAGACTCAAGGCTTCGGGGAGCTGTTTTTT. Using reference TRBV2 and TRBJ2-2 for the parts outside the CDR3, the full variable domain is EPEVTQTPSHQVTQMGQEVILRCVPISNHLYFYWYRQILGQKVEFLVSFYNNEISEKSEIFDDQFSVERPDGSNFTLKIRSTKLEDSAMYFCATLKTQGFGELFFGEGSRLTVL.

This clonotype has a count of ten or more. The chain couples TRBV5-1 to TRBJ2-3; D is uncertain. The CDR3 is 15 residues long. Germline CDR1 and CDR2: SGHRS and YFSETQ. V lost 7 bases and J 2 bases, leaving 17 bases between the germline ends. Here the CDR3 reads CASSAWESVTDTQYF. The CDR3 DNA is TGCGCCAGCTCCGCTTGGGAAAGCGTCACAGATACGCAGTATTTT.

The V and J genes are TRBV18 and TRBJ1-1, with D tentatively TRBD1 (5 bases). The CDR3 is 14 amino acids. The V and J ends lost 6 bases and 2 bases respectively, with 13 bases between them. The germline V gene encodes CDR1 KGHSH and CDR2 LQKENI. The CDR3 sequence: CASSRDSGNTEAFF. For the CDR3, the DNA is TGTGCCAGCTCTCGTGACAGCGGCAACACTGAAGCTTTCTTT.

This clonotype was picked up many times. The V call is TRBV27, the J call TRBJ2-1, with D possibly TRBD2 on 5 matching bases. The length of the CDR3 is 17 residues. With 5 bases removed from V and 0 bases from J, the gap between germline ends came to 17 bases. Germline CDR1 and CDR2: MNHEY and SMNVEV (reference sequence). The CDR3 region is CASSPHGEPRSYNEQFF. The CDR3 region has the DNA TGTGCCAGCAGTCCCCACGGGGAGCCCCGCTCCTACAATGAGCAGTTCTTC.

Ten or more counts support this clonotype. The V call is TRBV30, the J call TRBJ2-7; D remains ambiguous. The V end was cut by 5 bases, the J end by 0 bases, with 11 bases between. The CDR3 runs 13 residues. Germline V gene data show CDR1 as GTSNPN and CDR2 as SVGIG (reference sequence). The CDR3 DNA follows: TGTGCCTGGCAGAAAGGCCGCTCCTACGAGCAGTACTTC. As protein: CAWQKGRSYEQYF.

This clonotype occurred a few times. The chain combines TRBV20-1 with TRBJ1-1; TRBD1 might be the D (5 bases). V was cut by 5 bases and J by 1 base, with 14 bases left in between. Germline V gene lookup returns CDR1 DFQATT and CDR2 SNEGSKA (reference sequence). There are 14 residues in the CDR3. CDR3 loop: CSARRGNRNTEAFF. CDR3 sequence (DNA): TGCAGTGCTCGACGGGGGAATCGGAACACTGAAGCTTTCTTT.

This clonotype was recorded a few times. This chain links TRBV28 with TRBJ1-2; 7 nucleotides match TRBD1. The length of the CDR3 is 15 residues. The germline gives CDR1 MDHEN, CDR2 SYDVKM. J lost 6 bases, V lost 3 bases, and 10 bases had no gene match. The CDR3 is CASSFYQGVDNGYTF. CDR3 DNA sequence: TGTGCCAGCAGTTTCTATCAGGGGGTAGACAATGGCTACACCTTC.

This clonotype was detected many times. The gene calls are TRBV18 and TRBJ2-1, with D unresolved. The CDR3 spans 16 residues. The V gene lost 1 base and the J gene lost 10 bases, with 20 bases spanning the gap. The germline V gene encodes CDR1 KGHSH and CDR2 LQKENI. The CDR3 DNA follows: TGTGCCAGCTCACCACAGAGTATGATTGATCGGCGGGAGCAGTTCTTC. Translating gives CASSPQSMIDRREQFF.

This clonotype was seen a few times. The chain combines TRBV20-1 with TRBJ1-3; tentatively, D is TRBD1 (6 bases). Germline loops: CDR1 DFQATT, CDR2 SNEGSKA (reference sequence). With 1 base removed from V and 0 bases from J, the gap between germline ends came to 7 bases. The length of the CDR3 is 14 residues. CDR3 region: CSARGTVSGNTIYF. CDR3 nucleotides: TGCAGTGCTAGAGGGACAGTCTCTGGAAACACCATATATTTT.

The chain links TRBV7-2 to TRBJ2-3, with D maybe TRBD2 (6 bases). Trimming took off 1 base at V and 4 bases at J, with 12 bases between the two ends. Germline CDR1 reads SGHTA; CDR2 reads FQGNSA. This CDR3 spans 15 amino acids. The CDR3 sequence: CASSLEPGEPDTQYF. CDR3 nucleotide sequence: TGTGCCAGCAGCTTAGAGCCGGGAGAACCAGATACGCAGTATTTT.

This clonotype appeared a few times. The chain employs TRBV6-1 and TRBJ1-1; 8 bases are shared with TRBD1. In germline, CDR1 is MNHNS, CDR2 SASEGT. The V segment lost 6 bases and the J segment 2 bases; nucleotides outside the gene matches: 8. This CDR3 spans 15 amino acids. The CDR3 sequence: CASRLQGEANTEAFF. The CDR3 DNA reads as TGTGCCAGCAGGCTACAGGGGGAGGCAAACACTGAAGCTTTCTTT.

A few counts support this clonotype. The CDR3 coding sequence is TGTGCCAGCAGCTCAAGACAGTCTAGCACAGATACGCAGTATTTT. Translated, it gives CASSSRQSSTDTQYF. The rearrangement joins TRBV7-9 to TRBJ2-3; possible D gene TRBD1, 5 bases. The CDR3 is made up of 15 amino acids. V was clipped by 4 bases and J by 0 bases, with 11 bases between them. Germline values: CDR1 SEHNR, CDR2 FQNEAQ (reference sequence). Variable domain in full (rest from reference TRBV7-9 and TRBJ2-3): DTGVSQNPRHKITKRGQNVTFRCDPISEHNRLYWYRQTLGQGPEFLTYFQNEAQLEKSRLLSDRFSAERPKGSFSTLEIQRTEQGDSAMYLCASSSRQSSTDTQYFGPGTRLTVL.

This clonotype was seen many times. The chain carries TRBV3-1 and TRBJ2-3; D is possibly TRBD2 (6 bases). CDR1 LGHDT and CDR2 YNNKEL come from the germline V gene (reference sequence). V was clipped by 4 bases and J by 0 bases, with 8 bases between them. This CDR3 has 14 amino acids. The CDR3 DNA follows: TGTGCCAGCAGCCTTACTAGCAGCACAGATACGCAGTATTTT. Residues: CASSLTSSTDTQYF.